The rows below give T cell receptor beta chains drawn from one sample of a study of T cells in Graves' hyperthyroidism and ophthalmopathy. TCRdb reprocessed the multiplex PCR reads via MiXCR and lists one record per CDR3 protein. The repertoire holds about 420,000 distinct CDR3 sequences, with approximately 14% as singletons. The sequencing sample was made of blood. The receptors stem from a woman between 18 and 29 years old with Graves' hyperthyroidism. Both conserved end residues are trimmed from each CDR3.

TRBV28	TRBJ2-7	ASTLSRAREQY
TRBV12-3/TRBV12-4	TRBJ2-5	ASSLDGAGGSRWY
TRBV4-1	TRBJ2-2	ASSQEAGGPYAGELF
TRBV9	TRBJ2-3	ASSEGTDSQTSTDTQY
TRBV4-1	TRBJ2-3	ASSPGDRAADTQY
TRBV29-1	TRBJ2-1	STDRGPSYNEQF
TRBV20-1	TRBJ2-1	SANPRGGSSYNEQF
TRBV2	TRBJ2-5	ASSLLETASTQY
TRBV14	TRBJ2-3	ASSQGLAGGGAQY
TRBV20-1	TRBJ2-7	SAPPQFGPYEQY
TRBV12-3/TRBV12-4	TRBJ1-6	ASSGTGELTLH
TRBV9	TRBJ1-6	ASSEGQGARSSPLH
TRBV5-1	TRBJ2-7	ASSFGASGNYEQY
TRBV12-3/TRBV12-4	TRBJ2-7	ASSTTGVDEQY
TRBV3-1	TRBJ2-1	ASRTSGINEQF
TRBV7-9	TRBJ1-1	ASSFRGGQGRGGTEAF
TRBV14	TRBJ2-7	ASSRYSGSSYEQY
TRBV7-2	TRBJ1-6	ASSLFRGGSPLH
TRBV7-2	TRBJ2-2	ASSVGEGTGELF
TRBV4-2	TRBJ1-1	ASSQGRQAQNTEAF
TRBV20-1	TRBJ2-1	SWGLAGEWNNEQF
TRBV6-5	TRBJ2-7	ASSYFGTGRYEQY
TRBV19	TRBJ2-5	ASSISRETQY
TRBV29-1	TRBJ2-2	SVVEGAPTGELF
TRBV5-1	TRBJ1-6	ASSLGTGDLWPLH
TRBV19	TRBJ2-3	ASSIGGAGTDTQY
TRBV2	TRBJ2-3	ASSYGAVAGSTDTQY
TRBV12-3/TRBV12-4	TRBJ1-5	ASSYSGQANQPQH
TRBV6-1	TRBJ2-4	ASSEAHFTAAGGIQY
TRBV9	TRBJ1-1	ASPKSGGGRTEAF
TRBV5-8	TRBJ1-6	ASSPGTSGNSPLH
TRBV15	TRBJ2-3	ATSRAAREAGDTQY
TRBV6-4	TRBJ2-3	ASSAPTLWGNTPPTDTQY
TRBV2	TRBJ1-5	ASSRQGPRQPQH
TRBV19	TRBJ2-7	ASSIAADYEQY
TRBV15	TRBJ2-7	ATSSGRFKGQY
TRBV6-1	TRBJ1-1	ASSALGGNTEAF
TRBV3-1	TRBJ1-5	ASSQARQDRRHQPQH